The 8 T cell receptor beta chains reported below all come from one sample, sequenced in a study of read filtering for tumor transcriptome and immune sequencing. Molecular barcoded adaptors covering alpha/delta and beta/gamma chains were used on roughly 400 ng RNA. TCRdb re-analysed the reads in MiXCR, keeping a single row per CDR3 protein. The sample carries around 140,000 distinct CDR3 sequences, less than 15% recorded once. Material: a population of CD138-negative cells sorted from bone marrow. The receptor set was obtained from a donor at least 40 years old with multiple myeloma.

This clonotype was seen ten or more times. J is TRBJ1-1 and V is TRBV11-2, with TRBD1 as a possible D gene (5 bases). V was pared by 5 bases and J by 0 bases, with 22 bases between. The CDR3 has 18 amino acids. CDR1 is SGHAT, CDR2 FQNNGV, per germline. The CDR3 here is CASSPPRKAGFLNTEAFF. CDR3 nucleotides: TGTGCCAGCAGCCCCCCTCGGAAGGCAGGGTTTTTGAACACTGAAGCTTTCTTT.

This clonotype has ten or more counts. A junction end diverges from the germline sequence, so it may reflect a read error. This chain connects TRBV2 to TRBJ1-5; D is possibly TRBD1 (5 bases). This CDR3 comprises 15 residues. Per germline, CDR1 SNHLY and CDR2 FYNNEI. The CDR3 region is CASTEGTPGNPPQHF. In DNA form, the CDR3 reads TGTGCCAGCACTGAAGGGACTCCGGGCAATCCGCCCCAGCATTTT.

The sample holds many counts of this clonotype. The chain carries TRBV12-3 or TRBV12-4 and TRBJ2-7; TRBD2 agrees at 11 bases. The J segment lost 9 bases and the V segment lost 5 bases, leaving 15 bases of the junction unmatched. This CDR3 spans 16 amino acids. The CDR3 loop reads CASSARLAGMVERQYF. The CDR3 DNA reads as TGTGCCAGCAGTGCACGACTAGCGGGAATGGTGGAACGGCAGTACTTC.

This chain uses TRBV30 with TRBJ2-5; the D is unclear. This CDR3 is 12 amino acids long. Germline V gene data show CDR1 as GTSNPN and CDR2 as SVGIG (reference sequence). V lost 4 bases, J lost 4 bases, and 10 bases lay in between. This CDR3 reads CAWTRLRETQYF. In nucleotides, the CDR3 is TGTGCCTGGACCCGGTTGAGAGAGACCCAGTACTTC.

This clonotype was found many times. The chain joins TRBV7-8 to TRBJ2-1; D remains ambiguous. Trimming cost V 5 bases and J 8 bases, with 13 bases left between them. CDR1 SGHVS and CDR2 FQNEAQ come from the germline V gene. CDR3 length: 13 residues. The CDR3 loop is CASSPGPMDEQFF. The CDR3, as DNA: TGTGCCAGCAGCCCAGGACCTATGGATGAGCAGTTCTTC.

This clonotype has ten or more counts. This rearrangement joins TRBV20-1 to TRBJ2-1; 13 nucleotides match TRBD2. The CDR3 runs 16 residues. Germline V gene lookup returns CDR1 DFQATT and CDR2 SNEGSKA (reference sequence). Trimming removed 6 bases from V and 7 bases from J; junction bases left unmatched: 12. The CDR3 loop is CSALDGLAGAGNEQFF. The CDR3 nucleotides read TGCAGTGCCCTGGACGGACTAGCGGGGGCTGGGAATGAGCAGTTCTTC.

Many counts were recorded for this clonotype. The chain employs TRBV19 and TRBJ2-7; D possibly corresponds to TRBD2 (6 bases). The CDR3 covers 14 residues. Looked up from germline, CDR1 is LNHDA and CDR2 is SQIVND (reference sequence). V gave up 3 bases and J gave up 2 bases, with 11 bases separating them. The DNA for the CDR3 is TGTGCCAGTAGTATGACTCTAGCGACCTACGAGCAGTACTTC. It encodes CASSMTLATYEQYF.

This clonotype was observed many times. CDR3 amino acids: CSVVAASTDTQYF. The CDR3 DNA follows: TGCAGCGTTGTAGCGGCTAGCACAGATACGCAGTATTTT. The chain links TRBV29-1 to TRBJ2-3, with D perhaps matching TRBD2 (6 bases). Deletions cut 4 bases from V and 0 bases from J, with 8 bases between. Per the germline V gene, CDR1 is SQVTM and CDR2 is ANQGSEA. CDR3 length: 13 amino acids.